These 11 T cell receptor beta chains were all obtained from the same sample, sequenced in a study of T cell clonotyping in hematopoietic cell transplantation. Profiling relied on immunoSEQ multiplex PCR, and the TCRdb table lists in-frame clones only, not all of them. The sample yields about 12,000 clones, about four fifths seen once. The specimen was PBMCs, collected 100 days after allogeneic stem cell transplant. The origin of the receptors is a female patient in her forties or fifties who had an allogeneic stem cell transplant from a related donor, so T cells may come from the graft donor. Some clones in this sample may be carry-over from other donors' samples.

The chain's CDR3 is CSVVPGTVETQYF. The CDR3, as DNA: TGCAGCGTTGTGCCGGGAACGGTAGAGACCCAGTACTTC. V gene TRBV29-1 combines with J gene TRBJ2-5, with a weak D call TRBD2 (5 bases). CDR1 and CDR2 (germline): SQVTM, ANQGSEA. This CDR3 spans 13 amino acids. Trimming removed 4 bases at V and 4 bases at J, with 13 bases between.

By share, this clone counts as medium-sized. V is TRBV19 and J is TRBJ1-5, with a tentative D call TRBD1 (6 bases). This CDR3 has 13 residues. CDR1 and CDR2 (germline): LNHDA, SQIVND (reference sequence). V lost 4 bases and J lost 6, with 10 bases in between. The CDR3 protein is CASSTGEGQPQHF. CDR3 nucleotide sequence: TGTGCCAGTAGTACAGGGGAGGGTCAGCCCCAGCATTTT.

This clone has just a few counts. V gene TRBV11-2 combines with J gene TRBJ1-1; tentative D call: TRBD1 (5 bases). V lost 5 bases and J lost 1, with 14 bases in between. The CDR3 runs 15 residues. The germline CDR1 and CDR2 sequences are SGHAT and FQNNGV. DNA for the CDR3: TGTGCCAGCAGCGTTGTGGGACTTACGAACACTGAAGCTTTCTTT. Amino acids: CASSVVGLTNTEAFF.

The rearrangement links TRBV6-5 to TRBJ2-2; D perhaps matches TRBD2 (7 bases). Germline assignment: CDR1 MNHEY and CDR2 SVGAGI. The V gene lost 6 bases and the J gene lost 6 bases, with 17 bases spanning the gap. There are 15 residues in the CDR3. CDR3 loop: CASRASGGDAGELFF. The CDR3, as DNA: TGTGCCAGCAGAGCCTCGGGGGGCGATGCCGGGGAGCTGTTTTTT.

The chain carries TRBV2 and TRBJ1-3, with D uncertain. V dropped 5 bases and J dropped 2 bases, with 13 bases sitting between them. In germline, CDR1 is SNHLY, CDR2 FYNNEI. The CDR3 has 15 residues. The CDR3 region is CASSLGRNAGNTIYF. CDR3 nucleotide sequence: TGTGCCAGCAGTTTAGGCAGGAACGCTGGAAACACCATATATTTT.

V gene TRBV30 combines with J gene TRBJ1-4; TRBD1 matches 9 bases. The CDR3 sequence is 14 residues long. V was pared by 1 base and J by 8 bases, with 5 bases of the junction left unmatched. The germline gives CDR1 GTSNPN, CDR2 SVGIG (reference sequence). The CDR3 sequence is CAWSGDRVWEKLFF. CDR3 DNA: TGTGCCTGGAGTGGGGACAGGGTGTGGGAAAAACTGTTTTTT.

The V and J genes are TRBV2 and TRBJ1-1; the D is unclear. This CDR3 spans 16 amino acids. Germline CDR1 reads SNHLY; CDR2 reads FYNNEI. Trimming removed 4 bases at V and 0 bases at J, with 15 bases between. CDR3 sequence reads: CASSAWRDALNTEAFF. The CDR3 DNA reads TGTGCCAGCAGTGCTTGGAGGGATGCTCTGAACACTGAAGCTTTCTTT.

The rearrangement uses TRBV30 and TRBJ1-2, with D possibly matching TRBD1 (6 bases). The V end was cut by 5 bases, the J end by 7 bases, with 17 bases between. Germline CDR1 and CDR2: GTSNPN and SVGIG (reference sequence). This CDR3 is built from 13 residues. The chain's CDR3 is CAWSTQGGVGYTF. CDR3 DNA sequence: TGTGCCTGGTCAACACAGGGAGGTGTTGGCTACACCTTC.

The CDR3 here is CASSLDHYGYTF. For the CDR3, the DNA is TGTGCCAGCAGCTTAGATCACTATGGCTACACCTTC. The V call is TRBV5-5, the J call TRBJ1-2; D is unresolved. The CDR3 covers 12 residues. Trimming stripped 2 bases from V and 3 bases from J, with 5 bases between. Germline CDR1 and CDR2: SGHKS and YYEKEE (reference sequence).

This chain connects TRBV5-4 to TRBJ2-5; 11 bases align to TRBD2. The V gene's germline CDR1 is SGHNT and CDR2 YYREEE (reference sequence). V shed 3 bases and J 2 bases; nucleotides not matched to a gene: 3. There are 15 residues in the CDR3. CDR3 coding DNA: TGTGCCAGCAGCTCCGGGACTAGCGGACAAGAGACCCAGTACTTC. This gives the protein CASSSGTSGQETQYF.

This clone was recorded a few times. The genes are TRBV27 and TRBJ1-1; D may be TRBD1 (6 bases). This CDR3 region has 13 residues. V was cut by 5 bases and J by 5 bases, with 12 bases left in between. Germline values: CDR1 MNHEY, CDR2 SMNVEV (reference sequence). The CDR3 reads CASSQLGGTEAFF. The CDR3 coding sequence is TGTGCCAGCAGTCAATTAGGGGGGACTGAAGCTTTCTTT.